What follows describes a single T cell receptor beta chain. The data originate from a study of cytotoxic CD8 clonotypes in ibrutinib-treated CLL. Profiled with immunoSEQ multiplex PCR; TCRdb holds only in-frame clones, not every one. The profile shows about 97,000 clones, around 77% of them singletons. The V end lost 4 bases, the J end lost 5 bases, and 15 bases lay between the germline ends. The CDR3 consists of 14 residues. Germline V CDR1 and CDR2: SGHRS, YFSETQ. The input for sequencing was PBMCs, taken after 24 months of ibrutinib treatment. This rearrangement joins TRBV5-1 to TRBJ2-5; the D gene could be TRBD1 or TRBD2 (5 bases each). The clonotype was recovered from a human donor with chronic lymphocytic leukemia. CDR3 in amino acids: CASSPLSGSETQYF. DNA of the CDR3: TGCGCCAGCAGCCCCTTATCAGGGAGCGAGACCCAGTACTTC.